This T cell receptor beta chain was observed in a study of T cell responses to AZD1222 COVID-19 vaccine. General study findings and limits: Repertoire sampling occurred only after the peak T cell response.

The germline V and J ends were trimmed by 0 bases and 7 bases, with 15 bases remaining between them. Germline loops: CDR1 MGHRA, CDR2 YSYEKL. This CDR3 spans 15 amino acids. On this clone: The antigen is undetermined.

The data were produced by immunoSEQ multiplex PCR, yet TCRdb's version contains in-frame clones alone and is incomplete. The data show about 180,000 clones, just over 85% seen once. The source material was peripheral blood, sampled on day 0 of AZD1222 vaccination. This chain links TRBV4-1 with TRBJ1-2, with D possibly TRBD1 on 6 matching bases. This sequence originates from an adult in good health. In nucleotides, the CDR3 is TGCGCCAGCAGCCAAGATATCGACAGGCAGGGTGGCTACACCTTC. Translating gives CASSQDIDRQGGYTF.